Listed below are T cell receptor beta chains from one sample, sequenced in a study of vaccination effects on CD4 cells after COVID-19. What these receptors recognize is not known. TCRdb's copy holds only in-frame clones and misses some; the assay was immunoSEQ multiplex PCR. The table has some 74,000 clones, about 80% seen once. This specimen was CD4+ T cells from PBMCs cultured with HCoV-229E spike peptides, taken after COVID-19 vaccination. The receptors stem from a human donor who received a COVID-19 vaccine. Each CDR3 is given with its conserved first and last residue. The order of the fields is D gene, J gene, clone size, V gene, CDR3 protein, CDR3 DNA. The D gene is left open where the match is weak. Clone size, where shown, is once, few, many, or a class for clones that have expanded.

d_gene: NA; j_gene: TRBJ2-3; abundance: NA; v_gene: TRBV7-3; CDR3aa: CASSLSGSSFTDTQYF; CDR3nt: TGTGCCAGCAGCTTAAGTGGGAGCAGTTTCACAGATACGCAGTATTTT
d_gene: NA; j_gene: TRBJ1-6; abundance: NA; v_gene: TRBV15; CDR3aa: CATSKGRHTGRNSPLHF; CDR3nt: TGTGCCACCAGCAAGGGTCGCCATACGGGTCGGAATTCACCCCTCCACTTT
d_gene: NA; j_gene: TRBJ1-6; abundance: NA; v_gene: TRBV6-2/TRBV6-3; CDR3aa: CASSYSSAPSSYNSPLHF; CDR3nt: TGTGCCAGCAGTTACTCATCTGCTCCGAGCTCCTATAATTCACCCCTCCACTTT
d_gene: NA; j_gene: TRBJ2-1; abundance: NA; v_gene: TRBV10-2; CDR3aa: CASSQAGYEQFF; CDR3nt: TGCGCCAGCAGTCAGGCGGGTTACGAGCAGTTCTTC
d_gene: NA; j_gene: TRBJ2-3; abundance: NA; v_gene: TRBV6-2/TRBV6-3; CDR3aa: CASSGARGSTDTQYF; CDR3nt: TGTGCCAGCAGTGGGGCGAGGGGCAGTACAGATACGCAGTATTTT
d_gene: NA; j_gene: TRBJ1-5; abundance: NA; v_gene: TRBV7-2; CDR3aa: CASSRKVTDLYQPQHF; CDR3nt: TGTGCCAGCAGCCGGAAAGTAACAGATCTTTATCAGCCCCAGCATTTT
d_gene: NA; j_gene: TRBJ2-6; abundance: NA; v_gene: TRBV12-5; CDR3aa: CASGLDKSLFYSGANVLTF; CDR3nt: TGTGCTAGTGGTTTGGACAAGAGCCTATTTTACTCTGGGGCCAACGTCCTGACTTTC
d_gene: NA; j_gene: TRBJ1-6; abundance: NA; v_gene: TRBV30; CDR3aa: CAWSVESTDNSPLHF; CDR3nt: TGTGCCTGGAGTGTCGAAAGCACTGATAATTCACCCCTCCACTTT
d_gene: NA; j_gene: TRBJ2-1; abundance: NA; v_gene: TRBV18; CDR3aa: CASSPLKGGEQFF; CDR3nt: TGTGCCAGCTCACCACTTAAGGGTGGTGAGCAGTTCTTC
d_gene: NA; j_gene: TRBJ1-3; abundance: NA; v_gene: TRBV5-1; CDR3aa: CASSSTGLANTIYF; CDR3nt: TGCGCCAGCAGTTCCACAGGGCTCGCAAACACCATATATTTT
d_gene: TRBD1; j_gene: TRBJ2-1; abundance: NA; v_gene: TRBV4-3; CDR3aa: CASSLSRDRGHNEQFF; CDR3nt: TGCGCCAGCAGCCTGAGCAGGGACAGGGGACACAATGAGCAGTTCTTC
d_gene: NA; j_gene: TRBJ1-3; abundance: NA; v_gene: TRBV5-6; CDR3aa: CASSLESRMINTIYF; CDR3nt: TGTGCCAGCAGCTTGGAGAGCAGAATGATAAACACCATATATTTT
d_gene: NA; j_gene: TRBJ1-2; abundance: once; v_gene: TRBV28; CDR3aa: CASNPGRLYGYTF; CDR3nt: TGTGCCAGCAACCCGGGACGGCTCTATGGCTACACCTTC
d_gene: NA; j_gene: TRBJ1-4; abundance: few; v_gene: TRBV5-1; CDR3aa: CASSLGDSNEKLFF; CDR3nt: TGCGCCAGCAGCTTGGGTGACTCAAATGAAAAACTGTTTTTT
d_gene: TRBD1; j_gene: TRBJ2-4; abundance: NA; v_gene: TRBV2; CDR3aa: CASSGRQGASKNIQYF; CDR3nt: TGTGCCAGCAGTGGAAGACAGGGGGCGTCCAAAAACATTCAGTACTTC
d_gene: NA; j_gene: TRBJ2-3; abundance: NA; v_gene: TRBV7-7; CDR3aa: CASSVSSLTDTQYF; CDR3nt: TGTGCCAGCAGCGTGAGTAGTCTGACAGATACGCAGTATTTT
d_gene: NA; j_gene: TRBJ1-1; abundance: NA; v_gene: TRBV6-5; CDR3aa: CASSYASKGTNTEAFF; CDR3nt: TGTGCCAGCAGTTACGCATCTAAGGGAACCAACACTGAAGCTTTCTTT
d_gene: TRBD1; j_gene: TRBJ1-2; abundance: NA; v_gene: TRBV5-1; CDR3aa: CASSLARGQGLPRDYGYTF; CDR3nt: TGCGCCAGCAGCTTGGCCAGGGGACAGGGGCTTCCTAGGGACTATGGCTACACCTTC
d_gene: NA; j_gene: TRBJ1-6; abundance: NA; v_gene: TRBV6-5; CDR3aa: CASSLRTDRSPLHF; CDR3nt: TGTGCCAGCAGTCTTCGGACAGATCGTTCACCCCTCCACTTT
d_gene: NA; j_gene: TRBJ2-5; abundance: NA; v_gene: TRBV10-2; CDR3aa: CASSEGRLEETQYF; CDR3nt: TGCGCCAGCAGTGAGGGACGGCTAGAAGAGACCCAGTACTTC
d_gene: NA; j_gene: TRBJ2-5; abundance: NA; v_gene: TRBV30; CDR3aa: CAWSIPSGGRETQYF; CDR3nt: TGTGCCTGGAGTATCCCCTCGGGGGGCCGAGAGACCCAGTACTTC
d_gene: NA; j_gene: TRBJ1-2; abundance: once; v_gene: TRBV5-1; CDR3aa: CASSLEAVYGYTF; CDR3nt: TGCGCCAGCAGCTTGGAAGCAGTTTATGGCTACACCTTC
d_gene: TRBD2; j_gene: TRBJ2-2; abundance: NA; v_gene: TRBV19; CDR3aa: CATKGLAGPTGELFF; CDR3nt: TGTGCCACTAAAGGGCTAGCGGGCCCCACCGGGGAGCTGTTTTTT
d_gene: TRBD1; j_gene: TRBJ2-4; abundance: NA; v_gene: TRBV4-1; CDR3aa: CASSHEGQGENIQYF; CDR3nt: TGCGCCAGCAGCCACGAGGGACAGGGGGAAAACATTCAGTACTTC
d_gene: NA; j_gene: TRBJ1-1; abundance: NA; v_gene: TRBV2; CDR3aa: CASTPRTEAFF; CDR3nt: TGTGCCAGCACTCCAAGGACTGAAGCTTTCTTT
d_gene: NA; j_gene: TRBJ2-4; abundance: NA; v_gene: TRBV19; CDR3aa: CASTPRGGPVNIQYF; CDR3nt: TGTGCCAGTACCCCCAGGGGGGGCCCTGTAAACATTCAGTACTTC
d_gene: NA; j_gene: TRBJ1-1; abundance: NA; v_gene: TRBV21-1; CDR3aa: CASSVEALEAFF; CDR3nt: TGTGCCAGCAGCGTCGAAGCCCTAGAAGCTTTCTTT
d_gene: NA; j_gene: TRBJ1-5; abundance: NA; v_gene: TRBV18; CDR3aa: CASSSDTFQPQHF; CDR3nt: TGTGCCAGCTCATCTGACACCTTCCAGCCCCAGCATTTT
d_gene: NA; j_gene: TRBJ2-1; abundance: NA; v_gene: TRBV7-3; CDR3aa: CASSYGQGVDNEQFF; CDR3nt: TGTGCCAGCAGCTATGGGCAGGGAGTGGACAATGAGCAGTTCTTC
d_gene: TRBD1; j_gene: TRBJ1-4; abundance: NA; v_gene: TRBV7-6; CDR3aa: CASSLMAGGREKLFF; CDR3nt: TGTGCCAGCAGCTTAATGGCAGGGGGAAGGGAAAAACTGTTTTTT
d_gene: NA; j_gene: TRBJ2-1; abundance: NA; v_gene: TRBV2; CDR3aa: CASSLTGYNEQFF; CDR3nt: TGTGCCAGCAGCCTGACAGGCTACAATGAGCAGTTCTTC
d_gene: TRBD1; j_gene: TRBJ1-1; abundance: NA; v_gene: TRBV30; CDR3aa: CAWRNPGQGGTEAFF; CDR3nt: TGTGCCTGGAGAAACCCCGGACAGGGAGGGACTGAAGCTTTCTTT
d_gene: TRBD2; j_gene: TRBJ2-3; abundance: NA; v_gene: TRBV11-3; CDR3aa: CASSGAGSGETDTQYF; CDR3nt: TGTGCCAGCAGCGGGGCCGGGAGCGGGGAAACAGATACGCAGTATTTT
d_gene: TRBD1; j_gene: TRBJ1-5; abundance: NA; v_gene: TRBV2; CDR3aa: CASTTGGHQPQHF; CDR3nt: TGTGCCAGCACCACAGGGGGACATCAGCCCCAGCATTTT
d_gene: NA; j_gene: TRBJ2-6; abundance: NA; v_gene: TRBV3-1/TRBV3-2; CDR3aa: CASRISGANVLTF; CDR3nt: TGTGCCAGCAGGATTTCTGGGGCCAACGTCCTGACTTTC
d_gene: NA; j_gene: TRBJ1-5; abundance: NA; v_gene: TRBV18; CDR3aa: CASSRSQNQPQHF; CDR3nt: TGTGCCAGCTCACGCAGTCAAAATCAGCCCCAGCATTTT
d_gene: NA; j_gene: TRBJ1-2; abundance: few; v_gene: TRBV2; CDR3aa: CATETIQGYGYTF; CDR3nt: TGTGCCACGGAAACAATACAGGGTTATGGCTACACCTTC
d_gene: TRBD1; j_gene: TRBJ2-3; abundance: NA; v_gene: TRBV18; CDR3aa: CASSGQGNTDTQYF; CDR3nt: TGTGCCAGCTCGGGACAGGGCAACACAGATACGCAGTATTTT
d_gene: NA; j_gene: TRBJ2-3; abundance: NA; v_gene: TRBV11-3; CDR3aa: CASSRTASTDTQYF; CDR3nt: TGTGCCAGCAGCAGGACAGCTAGCACAGATACGCAGTATTTT
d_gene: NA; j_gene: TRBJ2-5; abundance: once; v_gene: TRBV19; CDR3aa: CASSISRAKTQYF; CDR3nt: TGTGCCAGTAGTATAAGCAGGGCAAAGACCCAGTACTTC
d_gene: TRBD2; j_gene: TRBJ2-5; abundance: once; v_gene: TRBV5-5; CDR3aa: CASSATSGGETQYF; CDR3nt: TGTGCCAGCAGCGCAACTAGCGGGGGGGAGACCCAGTACTTC